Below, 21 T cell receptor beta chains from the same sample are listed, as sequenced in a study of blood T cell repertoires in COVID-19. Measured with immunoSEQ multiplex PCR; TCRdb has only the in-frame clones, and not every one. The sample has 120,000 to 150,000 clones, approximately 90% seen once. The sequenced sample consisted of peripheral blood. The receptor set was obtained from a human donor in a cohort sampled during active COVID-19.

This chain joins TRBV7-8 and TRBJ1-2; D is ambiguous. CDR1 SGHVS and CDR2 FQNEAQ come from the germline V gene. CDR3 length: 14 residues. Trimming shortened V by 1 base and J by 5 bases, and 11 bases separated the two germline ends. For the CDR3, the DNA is TGTGCCAGCAGCTTAGAAGGGAGTCGGTATGGCTACACCTTC. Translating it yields CASSLEGSRYGYTF. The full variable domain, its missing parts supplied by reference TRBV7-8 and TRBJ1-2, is GAGVSQSPRYKVAKRGQDVALRCDPISGHVSLFWYQQALGQGPEFLTYFQNEAQLDKSGLPSDRFFAERPEGSVSTLKIQRTQQEDSAVYLCASSLEGSRYGYTFGSGTRLTVV.

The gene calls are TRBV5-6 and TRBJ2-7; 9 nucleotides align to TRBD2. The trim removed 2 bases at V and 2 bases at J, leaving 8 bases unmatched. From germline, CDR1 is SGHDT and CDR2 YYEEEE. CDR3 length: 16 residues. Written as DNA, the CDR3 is TGTGCCAGCAGCTTCAGTAGCGGGGGTTTCGCCTACGAGCAGTACTTC. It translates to CASSFSSGGFAYEQYF.

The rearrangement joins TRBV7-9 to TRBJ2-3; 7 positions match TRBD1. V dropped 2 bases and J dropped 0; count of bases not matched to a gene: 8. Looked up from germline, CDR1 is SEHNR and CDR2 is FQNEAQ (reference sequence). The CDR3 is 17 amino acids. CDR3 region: CASSLPATGPSTDTQYF. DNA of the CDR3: TGTGCCAGCAGCTTACCGGCGACAGGGCCTAGCACAGATACGCAGTATTTT.

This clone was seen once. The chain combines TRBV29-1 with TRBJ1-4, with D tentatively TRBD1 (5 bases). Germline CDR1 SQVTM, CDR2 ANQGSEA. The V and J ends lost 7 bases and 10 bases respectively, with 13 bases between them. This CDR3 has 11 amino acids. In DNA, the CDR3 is TGCAGCGCCGCGGAAAGGGGAAAACTGTTTTTT. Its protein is CSAAERGKLFF.

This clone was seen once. This chain's CDR3 is CASSLGQGETYEQYF. CDR3 in DNA: TGTGCCAGCAGCTTAGGACAGGGAGAGACCTACGAGCAGTACTTC. The gene calls are TRBV11-3 and TRBJ2-7; 7 positions match TRBD1. Per germline, CDR1 SGHNT and CDR2 YENEEA. The ends lost 1 base at V and 2 bases at J; junction bases unmatched: 5. The CDR3 extends over 15 amino acids.

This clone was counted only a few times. The CDR3 DNA reads as TGTGCCAGCAGCACAGGGACTGGAAACACCATATATTTT. It yields the protein CASSTGTGNTIYF. V and J are TRBV6-5 and TRBJ1-3; possibly TRBD1 for D (6 bases). The CDR3 has 13 amino acids. Deletions cut 6 bases from V and 2 bases from J, with 8 bases between. The V gene's germline CDR1 is MNHEY and CDR2 SVGAGI.

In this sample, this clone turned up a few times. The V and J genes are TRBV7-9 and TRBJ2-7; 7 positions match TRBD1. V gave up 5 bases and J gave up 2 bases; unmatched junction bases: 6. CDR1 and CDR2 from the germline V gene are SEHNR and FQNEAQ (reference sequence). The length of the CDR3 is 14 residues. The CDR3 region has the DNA TGTGCCAGCAGCATCCGTCAGGGGGCCTACGAGCAGTACTTC. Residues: CASSIRQGAYEQYF.

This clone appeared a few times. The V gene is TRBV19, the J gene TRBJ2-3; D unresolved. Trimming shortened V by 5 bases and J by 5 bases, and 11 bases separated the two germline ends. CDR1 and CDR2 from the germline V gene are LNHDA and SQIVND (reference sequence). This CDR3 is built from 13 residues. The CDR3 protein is CASSVSPGDTQYF. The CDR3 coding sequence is TGTGCCAGTAGTGTTTCCCCAGGAGATACGCAGTATTTT.

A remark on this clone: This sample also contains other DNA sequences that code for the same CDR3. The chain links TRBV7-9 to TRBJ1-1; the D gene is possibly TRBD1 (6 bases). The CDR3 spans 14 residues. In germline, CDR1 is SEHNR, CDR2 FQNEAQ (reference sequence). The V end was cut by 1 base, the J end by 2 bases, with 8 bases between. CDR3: CASSLGQANTEAFF. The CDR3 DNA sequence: TGTGCCAGCAGCTTAGGACAGGCTAACACTGAAGCTTTCTTT.

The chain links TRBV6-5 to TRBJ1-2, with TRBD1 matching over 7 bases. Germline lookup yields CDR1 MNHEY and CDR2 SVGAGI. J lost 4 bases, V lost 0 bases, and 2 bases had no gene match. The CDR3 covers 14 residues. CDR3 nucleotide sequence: TGTGCCAGCAGTTACTCGAGACAGGGCTATGGCTACACCTTC. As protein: CASSYSRQGYGYTF.

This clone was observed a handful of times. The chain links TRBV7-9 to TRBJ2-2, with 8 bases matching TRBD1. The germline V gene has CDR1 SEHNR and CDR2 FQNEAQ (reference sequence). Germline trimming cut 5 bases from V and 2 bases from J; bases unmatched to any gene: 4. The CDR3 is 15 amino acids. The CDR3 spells CASSRQGTNTGELFF. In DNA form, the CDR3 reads TGTGCCAGCAGCCGACAGGGGACAAACACCGGGGAGCTGTTTTTT.

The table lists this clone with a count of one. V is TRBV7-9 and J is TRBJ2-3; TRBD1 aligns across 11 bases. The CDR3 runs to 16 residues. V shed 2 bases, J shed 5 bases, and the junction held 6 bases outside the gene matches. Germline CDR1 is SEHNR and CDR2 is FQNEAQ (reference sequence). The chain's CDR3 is CASSLRTGGAKDTQYF. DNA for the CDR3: TGTGCCAGCAGCTTACGGACAGGGGGCGCGAAAGATACGCAGTATTTT.

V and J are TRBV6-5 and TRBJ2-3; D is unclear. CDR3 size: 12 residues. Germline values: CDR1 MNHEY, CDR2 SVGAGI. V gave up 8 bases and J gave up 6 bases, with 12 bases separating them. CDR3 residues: CASAATQDTQYF. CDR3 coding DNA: TGTGCCAGCGCGGCAACGCAGGATACGCAGTATTTT.

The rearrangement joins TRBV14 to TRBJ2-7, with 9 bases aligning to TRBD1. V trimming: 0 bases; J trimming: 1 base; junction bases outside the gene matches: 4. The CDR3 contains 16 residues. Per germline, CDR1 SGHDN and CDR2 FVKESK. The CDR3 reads CASSQDSDRGSYEQYF. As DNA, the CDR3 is TGTGCCAGCAGCCAAGATTCGGACAGGGGTTCCTACGAGCAGTACTTC.

The CDR3 loop reads CAWSLGLAGALEQFF. The CDR3 bases are TGTGCCTGGAGTTTAGGACTAGCGGGGGCCCTCGAGCAGTTCTTC. The gene calls are TRBV30 and TRBJ2-1, with TRBD2 identical over 13 bases. The CDR3 runs to 15 residues. Germline CDR1 and CDR2: GTSNPN and SVGIG (reference sequence). With V trimmed by 2 bases and J by 10 bases, 8 bases remained unmatched.

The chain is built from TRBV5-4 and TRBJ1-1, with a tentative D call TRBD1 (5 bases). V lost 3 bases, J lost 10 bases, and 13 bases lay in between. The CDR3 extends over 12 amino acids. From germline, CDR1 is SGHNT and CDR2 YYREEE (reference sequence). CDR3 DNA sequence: TGTGCCAGCAGCTCAGACACAGGCGCAGCTTTCTTT. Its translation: CASSSDTGAAFF.

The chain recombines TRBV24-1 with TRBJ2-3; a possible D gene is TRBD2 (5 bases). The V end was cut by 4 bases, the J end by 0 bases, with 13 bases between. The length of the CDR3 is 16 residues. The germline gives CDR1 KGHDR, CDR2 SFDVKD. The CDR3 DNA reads TGTGCCACCAGTGACCGGACTGCTGCTAGCACAGATACGCAGTATTTT. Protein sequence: CATSDRTAASTDTQYF.

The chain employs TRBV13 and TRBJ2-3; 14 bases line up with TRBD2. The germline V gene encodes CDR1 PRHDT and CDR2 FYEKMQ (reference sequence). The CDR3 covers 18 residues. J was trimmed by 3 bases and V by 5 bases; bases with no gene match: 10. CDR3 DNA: TGTGCCAGCAGCCTGGGACTAGCGGGAGATAGAAGGACAGATACGCAGTATTTT. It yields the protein CASSLGLAGDRRTDTQYF.

CDR3 nucleotide sequence: TGTGCCAGCAGCGAAAATCAGGGGTCGAAGACCCAGTACTTC. Encoded protein: CASSENQGSKTQYF. The chain joins TRBV5-6 to TRBJ2-5; D possibly corresponds to TRBD1 (6 bases). The V end was cut by 4 bases, the J end by 6 bases, with 16 bases between. Germline loops: CDR1 SGHDT, CDR2 YYEEEE. The CDR3 sequence is 14 residues long.

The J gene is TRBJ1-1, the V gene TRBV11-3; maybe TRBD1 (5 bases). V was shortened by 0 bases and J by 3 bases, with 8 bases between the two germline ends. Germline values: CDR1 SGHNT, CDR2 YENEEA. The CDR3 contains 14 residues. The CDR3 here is CASSLDGHHTEAFF. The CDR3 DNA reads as TGTGCCAGCAGCTTAGACGGACACCACACTGAAGCTTTCTTT.

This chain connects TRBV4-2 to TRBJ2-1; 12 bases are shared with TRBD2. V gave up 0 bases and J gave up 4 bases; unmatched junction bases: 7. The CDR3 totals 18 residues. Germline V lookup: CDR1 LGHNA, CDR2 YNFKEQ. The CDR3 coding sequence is TGTGCCAGCAGCCAAGAGGAGGTGGGACTAGCGGGTTACAATGAGCAGTTCTTC. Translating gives CASSQEEVGLAGYNEQFF.